One sample yielded the 28 T cell receptor beta chains listed below, sequenced in a study of response to subunit inactivated influenza vaccine. MiXCR, run by TCRdb on the RT-PCR reads, gives a single entry per CDR3 protein. The data show roughly 700,000 distinct CDR3 sequences, around 14% seen once. This material consisted of PBMCs from blood, taken about 11 days after vaccination. These receptors all stem from a man aged 50 or older who received an inactivated influenza vaccine.

In its sample, this clonotype was seen a few times. This chain connects TRBV6-1 to TRBJ1-2, with D tentatively TRBD1 (5 bases). Trimming took 5 bases from V and 2 from J, leaving 24 bases between them. Germline V gives CDR1 MNHNS, CDR2 SASEGT. The CDR3 runs 18 residues. This CDR3 reads CASSTHRRGSGRNYGYTF. Written as DNA, the CDR3 is TGTGCCAGCAGTACACATCGTAGAGGGTCAGGGAGGAACTATGGCTACACCTTC.

The chain combines TRBV9 with TRBJ2-3; D gene unclear. The V gene's germline CDR1 is SGDLS and CDR2 YYNGEE. The CDR3 loop spans 14 amino acids. Trimming shortened V by 4 bases and J by 3 bases, and 12 bases separated the two germline ends. CDR3 DNA: TGTGCCAGCAGCTTCACCCACGCGACAGATACGCAGTATTTT. Translating gives CASSFTHATDTQYF.

In this sample, this clonotype turned up a few times. The V gene is TRBV18, the J gene TRBJ2-2; D remains ambiguous. The CDR3 has 12 residues. V shed 2 bases and J shed 6 bases, with 4 bases lying between them. CDR1 is KGHSH and CDR2 is LQKENI in the germline V gene. The CDR3 here is CASSPIAGELFF. CDR3 sequence (DNA): TGTGCCAGCTCACCAATCGCCGGGGAGCTGTTTTTT.

This clonotype was detected many times. The gene calls are TRBV29-1 and TRBJ1-2; D is possibly TRBD1 (5 bases). Germline CDR1 is SQVTM and CDR2 is ANQGSEA. The CDR3 has 14 residues. The V end lost 0 bases, the J end lost 0 bases, and 8 bases lay between the germline ends. The CDR3 DNA follows: TGCAGCGTTGAAGATCTAGGGGCTAACTATGGCTACACCTTC. Translation: CSVEDLGANYGYTF.

At least ten counts were recorded for this clonotype. The rearrangement uses TRBV18 and TRBJ1-5; D unclear. Germline CDR1 reads KGHSH; CDR2 reads LQKENI. CDR3 length equals 12 residues. Trimming stripped 6 bases from V and 3 bases from J, with 6 bases between. The CDR3 nucleotides are TGTGCCAGCTCCCCCAACAATCAGCCCCAGCATTTT. This translates into CASSPNNQPQHF. The full variable domain, rest sourced from reference TRBV18 and TRBJ1-5, is NAGVMQNPRHLVRRRGQEARLRCSPMKGHSHVYWYRQLPEEGLKFMVYLQKENIIDESGMPKERFSAEFPKEGPSILRIQQVVRGDSAAYFCASSPNNQPQHFGDGTRLSIL.

This clonotype was detected a few times. This chain links TRBV29-1 with TRBJ1-1, with D possibly being TRBD1 (5 bases). Trimming left V 7 bases short and J 6 bases short, with 18 bases between. The CDR3 has 13 amino acids. CDR1 and CDR2 from the germline V gene are SQVTM and ANQGSEA. Here the CDR3 reads CSATKERGAEAFF. CDR3 in DNA: TGCAGCGCCACCAAGGAGAGGGGTGCTGAAGCTTTCTTT.

The V gene is TRBV29-1, the J gene TRBJ2-7, with D uncertain. The CDR3 sequence is 13 residues long. Trimming pared 4 bases from V and 0 bases from J, leaving 10 bases between. Germline-derived CDR1 and CDR2 are SQVTM and ANQGSEA. CDR3 protein: CSVVHPSSYEQYF. The CDR3 coding sequence is TGCAGCGTTGTTCACCCAAGCTCCTACGAGCAGTACTTC.

The chain carries TRBV7-9 and TRBJ1-5; 7 bases fit TRBD1. The V segment lost 4 bases and the J segment 5 bases; nucleotides outside the gene matches: 8. Germline CDR1 SEHNR, CDR2 FQNEAQ (reference sequence). The CDR3 has 15 amino acids. CDR3 DNA: TGTGCCAGCAGCTATGGACAGGAGCTCGATCAGCCCCAGCATTTT. The encoded protein is CASSYGQELDQPQHF.

For the CDR3, the DNA is TGTGCCAGCAGTTTAACACCGGGACAGGGGGCCTACGAGCAGTACTTC. Protein product: CASSLTPGQGAYEQYF. V gene TRBV6-5 combines with J gene TRBJ2-7; 11 bases are shared with TRBD1. J gave up 2 bases and V 4 bases, and 7 bases lay outside the gene matches. Germline V gene lookup returns CDR1 MNHEY and CDR2 SVGAGI. The CDR3 runs to 16 residues.

CDR3 protein: CASSDNTLGYGYTF. The DNA of the CDR3 is TGTGCCAGCAGTGACAATACCCTCGGGTATGGCTACACCTTC. This rearrangement joins TRBV2 to TRBJ1-2, with no clear D. V lost 3 bases, J lost 5 bases, and 13 bases lay in between. Looked up from germline, CDR1 is SNHLY and CDR2 is FYNNEI. This CDR3 contains 14 residues. Using reference TRBV2 and TRBJ1-2 for the parts outside the CDR3, the full variable domain is EPEVTQTPSHQVTQMGQEVILRCVPISNHLYFYWYRQILGQKVEFLVSFYNNEISEKSEIFDDQFSVERPDGSNFTLKIRSTKLEDSAMYFCASSDNTLGYGYTFGSGTRLTVV.

This clonotype was seen only a few times. The chain carries TRBV24-1 and TRBJ1-2, with 8 bases that match TRBD1. Germline CDR1 is KGHDR and CDR2 is SFDVKD. This CDR3 comprises 15 residues. V gave up 5 bases and J gave up 1 base; unmatched junction bases: 5. CDR3 DNA sequence: TGTGCCACCAGTGGAGTGACAGGGGATAACTATGGCTACACCTTC. Translating gives CATSGVTGDNYGYTF.

This clonotype was picked up a small number of times. The chain joins TRBV7-9 to TRBJ2-7; 8 nucleotides match TRBD1. This CDR3 region has 14 residues. The trim removed 2 bases at V and 5 bases at J, leaving 5 bases unmatched. From germline, CDR1 is SEHNR and CDR2 FQNEAQ (reference sequence). DNA for the CDR3: TGTGCCAGCAGCTTACGGACAGGGTCCCACGAGCAGTACTTC. It yields the protein CASSLRTGSHEQYF.

The V and J genes are TRBV4-2 and TRBJ2-4; perhaps TRBD2 as D (6 bases). CDR3 length: 16 amino acids. Per germline, CDR1 LGHNA and CDR2 YNFKEQ. Trimming took off 3 bases at V and 8 bases at J, with 20 bases between the two ends. CDR3 residues: CASSQVPGLRDDIQYF. The CDR3 coding sequence is TGTGCCAGCAGCCAGGTCCCGGGACTTAGGGATGACATTCAGTACTTC.

The J gene is TRBJ2-1, the V gene TRBV20-1; perhaps TRBD1 as D (6 bases). Trimming took 4 bases from V and 4 from J, leaving 11 bases between them. The germline V gene encodes CDR1 DFQATT and CDR2 SNEGSKA (reference sequence). This CDR3 is built from 13 residues. The CDR3 nucleotides are TGCAGTGCTACCCGACAGGAGTACAATGAGCAGTTCTTC. Translated, it gives CSATRQEYNEQFF.

The chain joins TRBV4-3 to TRBJ1-5, with D tentatively TRBD1 (6 bases). The V end was cut by 0 bases, the J end by 8 bases, with 17 bases between. The V gene's germline CDR1 is LGHNA and CDR2 YSLEER. This CDR3 spans 16 amino acids. Here the CDR3 reads CASSQDIGQPGKPQHF. The CDR3 region has the DNA TGCGCCAGCAGCCAAGATATCGGACAGCCCGGCAAGCCCCAGCATTTT.

Concerning this clonotype itself: One end of the junction varies from germline; a read error may be responsible. The chain is built from TRBV7-7 and TRBJ2-3; 11 positions match TRBD1. The CDR3 covers 16 residues. CDR1 is SSHAT, CDR2 FNYEAQ, per germline (reference sequence). The DNA of the CDR3 is TGTGCTAGCAGCTCAGGGGACAGGGGGTTGACAGATACGCAGTATTTT. This encodes CASSSGDRGLTDTQYF.

The table lists this clonotype with a few counts. J is TRBJ1-1 and V is TRBV11-2, with D tentatively TRBD1 (5 bases). V lost 4 bases and J lost 5, with 20 bases in between. The CDR3 runs 16 residues. Germline loops: CDR1 SGHAT, CDR2 FQNNGV. This CDR3 reads CASSSVTVRGVTEAFF. In nucleotides, the CDR3 is TGTGCCAGCAGCTCAGTGACAGTCCGGGGCGTTACTGAAGCTTTCTTT.

The sample holds many counts of this clonotype. The chain combines TRBV7-9 with TRBJ2-5; no clear D gene. Trimming removed 1 base at V and 4 bases at J, with 7 bases between. In germline, CDR1 is SEHNR, CDR2 FQNEAQ (reference sequence). This CDR3 region has 13 residues. As DNA, the CDR3 is TGTGCCAGCAGCTTAGGTCTAAGAGAGACCCAGTACTTC. It specifies CASSLGLRETQYF.

V gene TRBV3-1 combines with J gene TRBJ1-1, with D perhaps matching TRBD1 (5 bases). Germline assignment: CDR1 LGHDT and CDR2 YNNKEL (reference sequence). This CDR3 is 14 amino acids long. V lost 1 base, J lost 6 bases, and 12 bases lay in between. In DNA form, the CDR3 reads TGTGCCAGCAGCCAAGGCGGGGGAAACGCTGAAGCTTTCTTT. Translating gives CASSQGGGNAEAFF.

This chain uses TRBV6-1 with TRBJ1-3; tentatively, D is TRBD1 (5 bases). The CDR3 is 15 residues long. The germline V gene encodes CDR1 MNHNS and CDR2 SASEGT. V dropped 7 bases and J dropped 0 bases, with 13 bases sitting between them. CDR3 amino acids: CASTKQANSGNTIYF. The CDR3 DNA sequence: TGTGCCAGCACCAAACAGGCTAACTCTGGAAACACCATATATTTT.

The chain recombines TRBV6-5 with TRBJ1-1; unclear D gene. CDR3 length equals 13 residues. CDR1 is MNHEY and CDR2 is SVGAGI in the germline V gene. V was shortened by 0 bases and J by 3 bases, with 5 bases between the two germline ends. CDR3 sequence reads: CASSYSRYTEAFF. The CDR3 DNA sequence: TGTGCCAGCAGTTACTCGAGGTACACTGAAGCTTTCTTT.

There are a few counts of this clonotype. The chain combines TRBV6-2 or TRBV6-3 with TRBJ2-5; D unresolved. Germline V CDR1 and CDR2: MNHEY, SVGEGT. The V gene lost 5 bases and the J gene lost 5 bases, with 6 bases spanning the gap. CDR3 length: 11 residues. The CDR3 region has the DNA TGTGCCAGCAGTACCTACGAGACCCAGTACTTC. This encodes CASSTYETQYF.

This clonotype has only a few counts. The V call is TRBV29-1, the J call TRBJ2-7, with a weak D call TRBD2 (6 bases). V gave up 7 bases and J gave up 6 bases, with 19 bases separating them. The CDR3 totals 13 residues. Germline V gene lookup returns CDR1 SQVTM and CDR2 ANQGSEA. CDR3 sequence (DNA): TGCAGCGCCGCGATCCCGGGGGTACGCGAGCAGTACTTC. Residues: CSAAIPGVREQYF.

This clonotype was seen many times. The chain is built from TRBV7-2 and TRBJ2-4, with TRBD1 identical over 8 bases. Germline CDR1 and CDR2: SGHTA and FQGNSA. The CDR3 runs 14 residues. With V trimmed by 4 bases and J by 8 bases, 7 bases remained unmatched. CDR3 coding DNA: TGTGCCAGCAGCTCGGACAGGGCGGTCGACATTCAGTACTTC. Its protein product is CASSSDRAVDIQYF.

This clonotype has a handful of counts. This rearrangement joins TRBV4-3 to TRBJ2-1; no clear D gene. The V end lost 3 bases, the J end lost 7 bases, and 13 bases lay between the germline ends. The CDR3 sequence is 14 residues long. Germline V gene sequence: CDR1 LGHNA, CDR2 YSLEER. CDR3 coding DNA: TGCGCCAGCAGCCAGGACCGGAATTGGAATGAGCAGTTCTTC. Protein: CASSQDRNWNEQFF.

This clonotype was seen a few times. This chain joins TRBV25-1 and TRBJ2-1; 7 bases match TRBD1. CDR3 size: 14 residues. Germline CDR1 MGHDK, CDR2 SYGVNS. V shed 5 bases and J 2 bases; nucleotides not matched to a gene: 3. The chain's CDR3 is CASSWQGAYNEQFF. CDR3 sequence (DNA): TGTGCCAGCAGTTGGCAGGGGGCCTACAATGAGCAGTTCTTC.

The chain employs TRBV12-3 or TRBV12-4 and TRBJ2-3; 9 nucleotides line up with TRBD2. V lost 6 bases, J lost 14 bases, and 6 bases stayed unmatched. CDR3 length equals 11 residues. CDR3 DNA: TGTGCCAGCAGCCGACCGGGACTAGCGTATTTT. Protein: CASSRPGLAYF.

This clonotype was observed a handful of times. V and J are TRBV6-2 or TRBV6-3 and TRBJ2-3; D is possibly TRBD1 or TRBD2 (6 bases each). The V end was cut by 2 bases, the J end by 6 bases, with 15 bases between. CDR3 length: 15 residues. Looked up from germline, CDR1 is MNHEY and CDR2 is SVGEGT. CDR3 in DNA: TGTGCCAGCAGTTACCGCGGGACACCAGCGGATACGCAGTATTTT. It is translated as CASSYRGTPADTQYF.